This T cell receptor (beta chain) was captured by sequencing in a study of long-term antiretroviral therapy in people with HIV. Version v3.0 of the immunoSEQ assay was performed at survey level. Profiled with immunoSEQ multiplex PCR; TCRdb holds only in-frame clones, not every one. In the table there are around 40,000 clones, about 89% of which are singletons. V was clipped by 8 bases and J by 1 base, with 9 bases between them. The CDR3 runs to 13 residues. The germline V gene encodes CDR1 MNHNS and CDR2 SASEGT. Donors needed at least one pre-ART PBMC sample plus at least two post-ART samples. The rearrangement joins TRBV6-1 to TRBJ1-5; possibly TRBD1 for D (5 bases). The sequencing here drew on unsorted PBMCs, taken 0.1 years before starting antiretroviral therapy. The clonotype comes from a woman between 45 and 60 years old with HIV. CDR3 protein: CASGRGSNQPQHF. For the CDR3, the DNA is TGTGCCAGCGGGAGGGGAAGCAATCAGCCCCAGCATTTT.